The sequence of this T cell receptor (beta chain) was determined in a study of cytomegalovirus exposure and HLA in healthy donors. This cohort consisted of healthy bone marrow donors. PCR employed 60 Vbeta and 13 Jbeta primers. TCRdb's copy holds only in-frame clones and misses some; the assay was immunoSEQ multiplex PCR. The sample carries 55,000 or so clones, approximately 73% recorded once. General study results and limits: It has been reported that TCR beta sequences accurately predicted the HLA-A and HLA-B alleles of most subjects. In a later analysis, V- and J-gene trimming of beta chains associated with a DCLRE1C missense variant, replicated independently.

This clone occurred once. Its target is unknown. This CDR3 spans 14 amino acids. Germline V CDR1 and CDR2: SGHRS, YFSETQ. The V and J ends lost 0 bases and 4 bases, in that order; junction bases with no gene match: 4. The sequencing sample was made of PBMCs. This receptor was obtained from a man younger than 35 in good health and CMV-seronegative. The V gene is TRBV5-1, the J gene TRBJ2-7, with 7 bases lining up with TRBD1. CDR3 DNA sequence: TGCGCCAGCAGCTTGGGAGACAGGGAGTACGAGCAGTACTTC. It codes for CASSLGDREYEQYF.